The 19 T cell receptor beta chains presented below share a single source sample, sequenced in a study of blood T cell repertoires in COVID-19. Measured with immunoSEQ multiplex PCR; TCRdb has only the in-frame clones, and not every one. The sample consists of tens of thousands of clones, approximately 90% of them appearing once. The sequencing sample was made of peripheral blood. Receptor source: a man between 35 and 55 years old with COVID-19, enrolled during active disease.

This chain connects TRBV11-1 to TRBJ2-4; D perhaps matches TRBD1 (6 bases). Trimming pared 4 bases from V and 0 bases from J, leaving 13 bases between. The CDR3 extends over 16 amino acids. Per the germline V gene, CDR1 is SGHAT and CDR2 is FQDESV (reference sequence). CDR3 in DNA: TGTGCCAGCAGCTCAGGACAGAACTTAGCCAAAAACATTCAGTACTTC. Amino acids: CASSSGQNLAKNIQYF.

The chain couples TRBV7-8 to TRBJ2-3, with TRBD2 matching over 10 bases. V gave up 3 bases and J gave up 3 bases; unmatched junction bases: 12. CDR3 length equals 18 residues. CDR1 SGHVS and CDR2 FQNEAQ come from the germline V gene. The CDR3 loop reads CASSFGLAGARRTDTQYF. The CDR3 DNA is TGTGCCAGCAGCTTCGGGCTAGCGGGAGCTCGCCGAACAGATACGCAGTATTTT. The full variable domain, completed using reference TRBV7-8 and TRBJ2-3, is GAGVSQSPRYKVAKRGQDVALRCDPISGHVSLFWYQQALGQGPEFLTYFQNEAQLDKSGLPSDRFFAERPEGSVSTLKIQRTQQEDSAVYLCASSFGLAGARRTDTQYFGPGTRLTVL.

This clone was picked up one time. This chain uses TRBV4-2 with TRBJ2-7; 8 positions match TRBD2. CDR3 size: 17 residues. The ends lost 0 bases at V and 7 bases at J; junction bases unmatched: 14. The germline V gene has CDR1 LGHNA and CDR2 YNFKEQ. CDR3 residues: CASSQDEAAGAAGEQYF. CDR3 bases: TGTGCCAGCAGCCAAGATGAGGCAGCGGGGGCTGCCGGGGAGCAGTACTTC.

This clone appeared a few times. The chain couples TRBV11-2 to TRBJ2-1, with 12 nucleotides matching TRBD2. The V gene end was trimmed by 4 bases and the J gene end by 4 bases; junction bases not matched to a gene: 5. This CDR3 spans 16 amino acids. The germline CDR1 and CDR2 sequences are SGHAT and FQNNGV. CDR3 loop: CASSSRLAGEYNEQFF. The CDR3 nucleotides are TGTGCCAGCAGCTCCAGACTAGCGGGAGAGTACAATGAGCAGTTCTTC.

This chain uses TRBV11-3 with TRBJ2-1; a weak D match, TRBD1 (6 bases). Deletions cut 5 bases from V and 8 bases from J, with 13 bases between. The CDR3 contains 13 residues. Germline V gene lookup returns CDR1 SGHNT and CDR2 YENEEA. The CDR3 DNA follows: TGTGCCAGCAGCGGACCACAGGGCCATGAGCAGTTCTTC. Encoded protein: CASSGPQGHEQFF.

A few counts support this clone. The rearrangement uses TRBV7-9 and TRBJ2-1; the match to TRBD2 covers 7 bases. This CDR3 contains 15 residues. Germline V gives CDR1 SEHNR, CDR2 FQNEAQ (reference sequence). The junction had 10 bases not matched to a gene; V was cut back by 3 bases and J by 8 bases. The CDR3 DNA sequence: TGTGCCAGCAGCTTCAGGATAGCGGGTAGAGATGAGCAGTTCTTC. Residues: CASSFRIAGRDEQFF.

The V call is TRBV4-1, the J call TRBJ2-2; D call uncertain. Germline assignment: CDR1 MGHRA and CDR2 YSYEKL. The CDR3 spans 13 residues. The ends were cut back, 4 bases at V and 7 bases at J, with 10 bases in the middle. The CDR3 here is CASSLRGVGELFF. The CDR3, as DNA: TGCGCCAGCAGCCTAAGAGGTGTCGGGGAGCTGTTTTTT.

The V call is TRBV9, the J call TRBJ2-3; possibly TRBD2 for D (6 bases). This CDR3 comprises 13 residues. The germline CDR1 and CDR2 sequences are SGDLS and YYNGEE. Trimming removed 2 bases from V and 6 bases from J, with 10 bases in between. The CDR3 loop reads CASSVPGADTQYF. The CDR3 region has the DNA TGTGCCAGCAGCGTTCCGGGAGCTGATACGCAGTATTTT.

V and J are TRBV6-5 and TRBJ2-4; weak D call: TRBD2 (7 bases). The length of the CDR3 is 16 residues. Germline values: CDR1 MNHEY, CDR2 SVGAGI. The V end lost 0 bases, the J end lost 7 bases, and 16 bases lay between the germline ends. The CDR3 protein is CASSYSSGGAGNIQYF. The CDR3 DNA reads as TGTGCCAGCAGTTACTCGAGTGGGGGGGCCGGGAACATTCAGTACTTC.

In its sample, this clone was seen a few times. The rearrangement joins TRBV7-9 to TRBJ1-1; D call uncertain. Germline CDR1 reads SEHNR; CDR2 reads FQNEAQ (reference sequence). The CDR3 covers 14 residues. The V end lost 5 bases, the J end lost 0 bases, and 10 bases lay between the germline ends. CDR3: CASSDFGMNTEAFF. The CDR3 DNA follows: TGTGCCAGCAGCGACTTCGGGATGAACACTGAAGCTTTCTTT.

The rearrangement joins TRBV19 to TRBJ1-5, with D perhaps matching TRBD1 (5 bases). The CDR3 spans 15 residues. Trimming removed 3 bases from V and 4 bases from J, with 13 bases in between. CDR1 is LNHDA, CDR2 SQIVND, per germline (reference sequence). CDR3 coding DNA: TGTGCCAGTAGTATTGGGGGGATCCAAAATCAGCCCCAGCATTTT. Its protein product is CASSIGGIQNQPQHF.

Only one count was recorded for this clone. The chain employs TRBV7-2 and TRBJ1-5; D remains ambiguous. This CDR3 has 13 amino acids. The germline CDR1 and CDR2 sequences are SGHTA and FQGNSA. The ends were cut back, 3 bases at V and 5 bases at J, with 8 bases in the middle. The CDR3 protein is CASSFRGYQPQHF. The CDR3 coding sequence is TGTGCCAGCAGCTTTCGAGGATATCAGCCCCAGCATTTT.

This chain connects TRBV5-6 to TRBJ1-6; 9 bases map to TRBD1. This CDR3 is built from 15 residues. CDR1 is SGHDT and CDR2 is YYEEEE in the germline V gene. V lost 4 bases and J lost 10; bases outside the gene matches: 9. CDR3 coding DNA: TGTGCCAGCAGCGCGAGGGACAGGGTACTCTCACCCCTCCACTTT. Its protein is CASSARDRVLSPLHF.

This chain connects TRBV6-5 to TRBJ1-2; TRBD1 matches 11 bases. From germline, CDR1 is MNHEY and CDR2 SVGAGI. The CDR3 spans 13 residues. The V gene end was trimmed by 6 bases and the J gene end by 7 bases; junction bases not matched to a gene: 4. CDR3 sequence: CASSGQGAFGYTF. CDR3 bases: TGTGCCAGCAGCGGACAGGGGGCTTTTGGCTACACCTTC.

This clone has just one count. The J gene is TRBJ2-3, the V gene TRBV19; 7 bases line up with TRBD2. This CDR3 is 15 amino acids long. Germline V gives CDR1 LNHDA, CDR2 SQIVND (reference sequence). Trimming removed 4 bases from V and 1 base from J; junction bases left unmatched: 5. DNA of the CDR3: TGTGCCAGTAGTACGGTTGGGGGGGGCACAGATACGCAGTATTTT. Amino acid sequence: CASSTVGGGTDTQYF.

The V gene is TRBV24-1, the J gene TRBJ1-1; no reliable D call. Germline V gene lookup returns CDR1 KGHDR and CDR2 SFDVKD. The length of the CDR3 is 12 residues. Trimming stripped 5 bases from V and 2 bases from J, with 5 bases between. The DNA of the CDR3 is TGTGCCACCAGTGGGGCCAACACTGAAGCTTTCTTT. It translates to CATSGANTEAFF.

This sequence joins TRBV24-1 and TRBJ2-3; 7 nucleotides align to TRBD1. Germline CDR1 and CDR2: KGHDR and SFDVKD. There are 14 residues in the CDR3. The J segment lost 0 bases and the V segment lost 8 bases, leaving 4 bases of the junction unmatched. In DNA form, the CDR3 reads TGTGCCACCAAGGGGGCTCTGAGCACAGATACGCAGTATTTT. This translates into CATKGALSTDTQYF.

Here the CDR3 DNA reads TGCGCCAGCACCCGGGGACTAGCGGGAGAGAATGAGCAGTTCTTC. Amino acid sequence: CASTRGLAGENEQFF. The chain joins TRBV5-1 to TRBJ2-1; 14 bases map to TRBD2. Germline-derived CDR1 and CDR2 are SGHRS and YFSETQ. This CDR3 is built from 15 residues. V lost 6 bases to trimming and J lost 7 bases; unmatched junction nucleotides: 6.

The DNA of the CDR3 is TGTGCCAGCAGCTCGGACAGGGGACAAGAGACCCAGTACTTC. This sequence encodes CASSSDRGQETQYF. This chain uses TRBV7-9 with TRBJ2-5; 9 bases fit TRBD1. CDR1 and CDR2 from the germline V gene are SEHNR and FQNEAQ (reference sequence). Trimming cost V 4 bases and J 2 bases; bases outside gene matches: 2. This CDR3 has 14 residues.